What follows is one T cell receptor (beta chain) and its context. This CDR3 region has 13 residues. Germline V gives CDR1 MNHNY, CDR2 SVGAGI (reference sequence). The V and J ends lost 6 bases and 3 bases, in that order; junction bases with no gene match: 4. Repertoires were generated with immunoSEQ multiplex PCR, while TCRdb's copy carries only in-frame clones and drops some. The sample contains around 200,000 clones, 80% to 90% of which appear only once. The sample comes from a study of blood T cell repertoires in COVID-19. At the level of the study: COVID-19 samples collected from the United States, Italy and Spain covered acute and convalescent phases.

The clonotype comes from a man aged 40-49 years with active or convalescent COVID-19. The chain is built from TRBV6-6 and TRBJ1-2; TRBD1 matches 7 bases. Sequenced sample: peripheral blood. CDR3 sequence: CASSLGQDYGYTF. The DNA for the CDR3 is TGTGCCAGCAGCCTAGGACAGGACTATGGCTACACCTTC.